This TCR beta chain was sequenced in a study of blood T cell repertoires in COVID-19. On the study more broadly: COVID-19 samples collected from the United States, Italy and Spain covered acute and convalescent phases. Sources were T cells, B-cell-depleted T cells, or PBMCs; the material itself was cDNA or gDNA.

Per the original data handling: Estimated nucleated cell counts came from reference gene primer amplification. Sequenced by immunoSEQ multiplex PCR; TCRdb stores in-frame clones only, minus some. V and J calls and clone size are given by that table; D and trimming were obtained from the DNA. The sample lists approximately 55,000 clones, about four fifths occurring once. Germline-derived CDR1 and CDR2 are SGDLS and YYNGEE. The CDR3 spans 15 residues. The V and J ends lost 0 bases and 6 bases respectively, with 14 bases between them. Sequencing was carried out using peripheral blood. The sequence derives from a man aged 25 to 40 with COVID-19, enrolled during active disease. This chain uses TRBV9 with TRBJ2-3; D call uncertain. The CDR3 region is CASSVATVIMDTQYF. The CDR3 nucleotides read TGTGCCAGCAGCGTAGCTACTGTTATAATGGATACGCAGTATTTT. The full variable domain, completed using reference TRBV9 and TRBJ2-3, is DSGVTQTPKHLITATGQRVTLRCSPRSGDLSVYWYQQSLDQGLQFLIQYYNGEERAKGNILERFSAQQFPDLHSELNLSSLELGDSALYFCASSVATVIMDTQYFGPGTRLTVL.